The next 27 T cell receptor beta chains were all read from a single sample in a study of vaccination effects on CD4 cells after COVID-19. Their antigens are not known. Data came from immunoSEQ multiplex PCR; TCRdb stores just in-frame clones and leaves some out. The sample consists of tens of thousands of clones, about 80% of them appearing once. Before sequencing, viral peptide pools were used by the ViraFEST assay to expand antigen-specific CD4+ T cells. Following 10 days of culture, CD4+ T cells were isolated. By PCR, the person was confirmed to have had SARS-CoV-2 infection between March and December 2020. This sample comprised CD4+ T cells from PBMCs cultured with a peptide pool, obtained before COVID-19 vaccination. The origin of the receptors is a human donor who had a prior SARS-CoV-2 infection.

The chain recombines TRBV4-2 with TRBJ2-5; TRBD1 matches 7 bases. The CDR3 is 16 residues long. CDR1 is LGHNA, CDR2 YNFKEQ, per germline. V trimming: 1 base; J trimming: 2 bases; junction bases outside the gene matches: 7. The CDR3 reads CASSQAGTALQETQYF. The CDR3 bases are TGTGCCAGCAGCCAAGCCGGGACAGCCCTACAAGAGACCCAGTACTTC.

The CDR3 region has the DNA TGTGCCAGTGGACGTTATGATACGCAGTATTTT. This translates into CASGRYDTQYF. The chain carries TRBV19 and TRBJ2-3; D remains unclear. Germline V lookup: CDR1 LNHDA, CDR2 SQIVND (reference sequence). The CDR3 totals 11 residues. Trimming took off 8 bases at V and 6 bases at J, with 9 bases between the two ends.

The chain has TRBV5-1 and TRBJ1-1; D gene unclear. Germline V gene lookup returns CDR1 SGHRS and CDR2 YFSETQ. V lost 3 bases to trimming and J lost 3 bases, with 15 bases between them. The CDR3 spans 15 residues. Written as DNA, the CDR3 is TGCGCCAGCAGCTGGAGTCTGGGAGGTGACACTGAAGCTTTCTTT. Its protein is CASSWSLGGDTEAFF. Filled out from reference TRBV5-1 and TRBJ1-1, the complete variable domain reads KAGVTQTPRYLIKTRGQQVTLSCSPISGHRSVSWYQQTPGQGLQFLFEYFSETQRNKGNFPGRFSGRQFSNSRSEMNVSTLELGDSALYLCASSWSLGGDTEAFFGQGTRLTVV.

The V and J genes are TRBV27 and TRBJ2-1, with 7 bases identical to TRBD1. CDR1 is MNHEY and CDR2 is SMNVEV in the germline V gene (reference sequence). The CDR3 has 14 amino acids. Trimming at V came to 5 bases and at J to 5 bases, leaving 6 bases not matched to a gene. The DNA of the CDR3 is TGTGCCAGCAGTCCCGGACAGGCAGACAATGAGCAGTTCTTC. Its protein is CASSPGQADNEQFF.

The chain links TRBV7-6 to TRBJ2-3; D uncertain. V was shortened by 4 bases and J by 0 bases, with 14 bases between the two germline ends. Germline lookup yields CDR1 SGHVS and CDR2 FNYEAQ. The CDR3 totals 16 residues. The CDR3 loop is CASSSGAVTSTDTQYF. CDR3 DNA: TGTGCCAGCAGCTCAGGAGCTGTAACTAGCACAGATACGCAGTATTTT. Drawing the rest from reference TRBV7-6 and TRBJ2-3, the complete variable domain is GAGVSQSPRYKVTKRGQDVALRCDPISGHVSLYWYRQALGQGPEFLTYFNYEAQQDKSGLPNDRFSAERPEGSISTLTIQRTEQRDSAMYRCASSSGAVTSTDTQYFGPGTRLTVL.

The rearrangement links TRBV15 to TRBJ2-5; 12 nucleotides line up with TRBD2. V lost 5 bases, J lost 4 bases, and 11 bases stayed unmatched. Germline V gives CDR1 LNHNV, CDR2 YYDKDF (reference sequence). This CDR3 comprises 17 residues. Written as DNA, the CDR3 is TGTGCCACCAGCGGCTCTAGCGGGGGGGCCGTTGGAGAGACCCAGTACTTC. This translates into CATSGSSGGAVGETQYF.

The rearrangement joins TRBV25-1 to TRBJ2-7; 8 bases line up with TRBD2. Trimming took 10 bases from V and 0 from J; bases not matched to a gene: 8. Germline V gene data show CDR1 as MGHDK and CDR2 as SYGVNS. This CDR3 contains 14 residues. CDR3 protein: CANGRGYSSYEQYF. CDR3 bases: TGTGCCAACGGGAGGGGGTATAGCTCCTACGAGCAGTACTTC.

V gene TRBV25-1 combines with J gene TRBJ2-7, with a weak D call TRBD1 (6 bases). The V gene's germline CDR1 is MGHDK and CDR2 SYGVNS. The CDR3 totals 12 residues. V lost 7 bases and J lost 5, with 12 bases in between. The CDR3 sequence is CASKGDPDEQYF. CDR3 coding DNA: TGTGCCAGCAAGGGGGATCCAGACGAGCAGTACTTC.

V usage is TRBV28 and J usage is TRBJ2-1, with 11 bases that match TRBD1. Germline V gene lookup returns CDR1 MDHEN and CDR2 SYDVKM. V was clipped by 4 bases and J by 8 bases; unmatched bases: 13. The CDR3 spans 17 residues. The CDR3 spells CASSYWEPGQGGDEQFF. The CDR3 DNA sequence: TGTGCCAGCAGTTATTGGGAACCGGGACAGGGGGGGGATGAGCAGTTCTTC. The entire variable domain, with the rest obtained from reference TRBV28 and TRBJ2-1, is as follows: DVKVTQSSRYLVKRTGEKVFLECVQDMDHENMFWYRQDPGLGLRLIYFSYDVKMKEKGDIPEGYSVSREKKERFSLILESASTNQTSMYLCASSYWEPGQGGDEQFFGPGTRLTVL.

The gene calls are TRBV5-1 and TRBJ2-2, with D perhaps matching TRBD2 (5 bases). The CDR3 extends over 16 amino acids. Trimming took 2 bases from V and 0 from J, leaving 11 bases between them. CDR1 and CDR2 (germline): SGHRS, YFSETQ. The CDR3 nucleotides read TGCGCCAGCAGCTTTGGGAGATCTTCGAACACCGGGGAGCTGTTTTTT. Protein sequence: CASSFGRSSNTGELFF.

The chain combines TRBV24-1 with TRBJ2-5, with D unclear. Trimming took 3 bases from V and 1 from J, leaving 8 bases between them. The CDR3 extends over 14 amino acids. The germline CDR1 and CDR2 sequences are KGHDR and SFDVKD. The CDR3 sequence: CATSDATVQETQYF. CDR3 DNA sequence: TGTGCCACCAGTGATGCGACGGTCCAAGAGACCCAGTACTTC.

This clone was detected once. The chain combines TRBV7-2 with TRBJ1-2; TRBD1 might be the D (6 bases). Looked up from germline, CDR1 is SGHTA and CDR2 is FQGNSA. Trimming shortened V by 5 bases and J by 4 bases, and 14 bases separated the two germline ends. CDR3 length equals 14 residues. The CDR3 loop is CASSQQGLVYGYTF. As DNA, the CDR3 is TGTGCCAGCAGCCAACAGGGTCTGGTCTATGGCTACACCTTC.

The rearrangement uses TRBV7-9 and TRBJ2-4; possibly TRBD2 for D (6 bases). The CDR3 consists of 16 residues. Germline V gives CDR1 SEHNR, CDR2 FQNEAQ (reference sequence). Trimming cost V 2 bases and J 0 bases, with 11 bases left between them. CDR3 sequence: CASSLFGGLAKNIQYF. The CDR3 bases are TGTGCCAGCAGCTTATTCGGGGGATTAGCCAAAAACATTCAGTACTTC. Using reference TRBV7-9 and TRBJ2-4 for the parts outside the CDR3, the full variable domain is DTGVSQNPRHKITKRGQNVTFRCDPISEHNRLYWYRQTLGQGPEFLTYFQNEAQLEKSRLLSDRFSAERPKGSFSTLEIQRTEQGDSAMYLCASSLFGGLAKNIQYFGAGTRLSVL.

This clone has only one observation. The chain uses TRBV6-5 and TRBJ2-7, with TRBD1 matching 9 bases. Germline lookup yields CDR1 MNHEY and CDR2 SVGAGI. V shed 2 bases and J 6 bases; nucleotides not matched to a gene: 5. The CDR3 sequence is 14 residues long. In DNA form, the CDR3 reads TGTGCCAGCAGTTACCGGGACAGGGAAGGCGAGCAGTACTTC. Protein sequence: CASSYRDREGEQYF.

This clone has only a few counts. V usage is TRBV3-1 (or the pseudogene TRBV3-2) and J usage is TRBJ2-6; D ambiguous. Per the germline V gene, CDR1 is LGHDT and CDR2 is YNNKEL (reference sequence). The ends were cut back, 2 bases at V and 4 bases at J, with 18 bases in the middle. The CDR3 extends over 18 amino acids. The CDR3 region has the DNA TGTGCCAGCAGCCAAAGACGGCAACCACGCTCCGGGGCCAACGTCCTGACTTTC. This translates into CASSQRRQPRSGANVLTF.

The chain combines TRBV7-9 with TRBJ2-2, with 7 positions matching TRBD1. The CDR3 is made up of 15 amino acids. Germline V CDR1 and CDR2: SEHNR, FQNEAQ (reference sequence). V shed 5 bases and J 3 bases; nucleotides not matched to a gene: 6. The CDR3 reads CASSIGDRDTGELFF. CDR3 DNA sequence: TGTGCCAGCAGCATAGGGGACAGAGACACCGGGGAGCTGTTTTTT.

This clone came up once. The rearrangement links TRBV7-2 to TRBJ2-3; D might be TRBD2 (6 bases). This CDR3 is 14 amino acids long. CDR1 and CDR2 (germline): SGHTA, FQGNSA. The V gene lost 2 bases and the J gene lost 3 bases, with 9 bases spanning the gap. The CDR3: CASSLPAGTDTQYF. CDR3 coding DNA: TGTGCCAGCAGCTTACCCGCGGGAACAGATACGCAGTATTTT.

The chain recombines TRBV7-2 with TRBJ2-7; 9 bases fit TRBD1. The CDR3 has 15 amino acids. CDR1 and CDR2 (germline): SGHTA, FQGNSA. V lost 2 bases, J lost 3 bases, and 5 bases stayed unmatched. The CDR3 region has the DNA TGTGCCAGCAGCTTACGGGACAGGGAATTCTACGAGCAGTACTTC. Translation: CASSLRDREFYEQYF.

This sequence joins TRBV5-6 and TRBJ2-7; TRBD1 might be the D (5 bases). The germline V gene has CDR1 SGHDT and CDR2 YYEEEE. V was pared by 3 bases and J by 4 bases, with 11 bases between. This CDR3 contains 13 residues. CDR3 DNA: TGTGCCAGCAGCTACAGGCACAAGTACGAGCAGTACTTC. It encodes CASSYRHKYEQYF.

The chain links TRBV11-2 to TRBJ2-3; no clear D. The ends were cut back, 1 base at V and 3 bases at J, with 5 bases in the middle. The CDR3 runs to 13 residues. Germline V lookup: CDR1 SGHAT, CDR2 FQNNGV. The CDR3 DNA sequence: TGTGCCAGCAGCTTAGGGATAACAGATACGCAGTATTTT. Encoded protein: CASSLGITDTQYF.

This clone was picked up one time. This chain connects TRBV7-2 to TRBJ1-5; D perhaps matches TRBD1 (5 bases). The V gene lost 0 bases and the J gene lost 1 base, with 19 bases spanning the gap. Germline V lookup: CDR1 SGHTA, CDR2 FQGNSA. This CDR3 has 19 residues. The CDR3 DNA follows: TGTGCCAGCAGCTTAGCCGCTAGGGGTATATTTGCGAGCAATCAGCCCCAGCATTTT. Its translation is CASSLAARGIFASNQPQHF.

The chain uses TRBV19 and TRBJ2-7; TRBD1 agrees at 10 bases. The V segment lost 7 bases and the J segment 0 bases; nucleotides outside the gene matches: 6. The germline CDR1 and CDR2 sequences are LNHDA and SQIVND (reference sequence). The CDR3 contains 15 residues. Here the CDR3 reads CASTLGQGDSYEQYF. The CDR3 nucleotides are TGTGCCAGTACCCTAGGACAGGGGGACTCCTACGAGCAGTACTTC.

The V and J genes are TRBV18 and TRBJ2-5; perhaps TRBD2 as D (5 bases). The CDR3 is 17 residues long. The V and J ends lost 0 bases and 4 bases respectively, with 18 bases between them. From germline, CDR1 is KGHSH and CDR2 LQKENI. The CDR3 region has the DNA TGTGCCAGCTCACCACCGACCGGGGATCACTTGGGAGAGACCCAGTACTTC. Its protein product is CASSPPTGDHLGETQYF.

The chain is built from TRBV2 and TRBJ2-2; tentatively, D is TRBD2 (6 bases). The V end was cut by 7 bases, the J end by 9 bases, with 12 bases between. Germline CDR1 SNHLY, CDR2 FYNNEI. CDR3 size: 12 residues. CDR3 residues: CASTLASRELFF. CDR3 DNA: TGTGCCAGCACACTAGCTAGCCGGGAGCTGTTTTTT.

This chain joins TRBV4-3 and TRBJ2-7; perhaps D is TRBD1 or TRBD2 (5 bases each). The CDR3 loop spans 17 amino acids. V shed 1 base and J shed 0 bases, with 16 bases lying between them. Germline CDR1 is LGHNA and CDR2 is YSLEER. CDR3 amino acids: CASSQGFGALSSYEQYF. The CDR3 DNA sequence: TGCGCCAGCAGCCAAGGATTCGGGGCCTTGAGCTCCTACGAGCAGTACTTC.

This chain links TRBV5-4 with TRBJ2-7, with 10 nucleotides matching TRBD2. From germline, CDR1 is SGHNT and CDR2 YYREEE (reference sequence). J lost 0 bases, V lost 4 bases, and 4 bases had no gene match. This CDR3 spans 15 amino acids. CDR3 sequence (DNA): TGTGCCAGCAGCAAGGGACTAGCGTACTCCTACGAGCAGTACTTC. This gives the protein CASSKGLAYSYEQYF.

This chain connects TRBV30 to TRBJ1-5; D perhaps matches TRBD1 (5 bases). The CDR3 runs 13 residues. V dropped 6 bases and J dropped 4 bases, with 13 bases sitting between them. Germline V gene sequence: CDR1 GTSNPN, CDR2 SVGIG (reference sequence). Here the CDR3 reads CACEMGGNQPQHF. The DNA of the CDR3 is TGTGCCTGCGAGATGGGGGGAAATCAGCCCCAGCATTTT.